There are a few counts of the clone carrying this T cell receptor beta chain. The antigen remains undetermined. This entry belongs to a study of identical twins. Regarding the study as a whole: A lower insertion count was a feature of abundant cord blood beta clonotypes, with no such feature in memory repertoires. Out-of-frame TCR alpha sharing in monozygotic twins exceeded recombination model predictions.

A universal primer site was incorporated via template switching, and the cDNA contained unique molecular identifiers. A single record per CDR3 protein comes from TCRdb applying MiXCR to the 5' RACE reads. The sample has about 890,000 distinct CDR3 sequences, around an eighth seen once. Germline lookup yields CDR1 SNHLY and CDR2 FYNNEI. This CDR3 has 14 residues. Trimming took 3 bases from V and 7 from J, leaving 12 bases between them. These same data were also listed under a study on yellow fever vaccine responses in identical twins.

This receptor was taken from a woman aged 18-29 years in good health. Material: PBMCs. The J gene is TRBJ1-4, the V gene TRBV2; tentative D call: TRBD1 (5 bases). CDR3 amino acids: CASSDGGTGEKLFF. In nucleotides, the CDR3 is TGTGCCAGCAGTGACGGGGGGACGGGTGAAAAACTGTTTTTT.